This TCR beta chain was found in a study of T-cell memory formation after mild COVID-19. Study overall: For the most part, TCR clusters were specific to one donor.

Germline V lookup: CDR1 SNHLY, CDR2 FYNNEI. The CDR3 is 15 amino acids. After 5'RACE with constant-segment primers, TCR alpha and TCR beta cDNA libraries carrying sample barcodes and UMIs were obtained. One entry per CDR3 protein results from TCRdb running MiXCR on the 5' RACE reads. This table has about 110,000 distinct CDR3 sequences, over 15% appearing once. As to this clonotype: One junction end does not reproduce the germline sequence, and a read error may be involved.

The receptor was derived from an adult woman who had mild COVID-19 (a few samples of this study predate the infection). Cell type and time point are not known. J is TRBJ2-3 and V is TRBV2; possibly TRBD1 for D (6 bases). The sequenced sample consisted of PBMCs or a T cell subset sorted from them (not recorded which). The CDR3 here is CARENRTASTDTKYF. CDR3 coding DNA: TGTGCCAGAGAGAACCGGACAGCTAGCACAGATACGAAGTATTTT.